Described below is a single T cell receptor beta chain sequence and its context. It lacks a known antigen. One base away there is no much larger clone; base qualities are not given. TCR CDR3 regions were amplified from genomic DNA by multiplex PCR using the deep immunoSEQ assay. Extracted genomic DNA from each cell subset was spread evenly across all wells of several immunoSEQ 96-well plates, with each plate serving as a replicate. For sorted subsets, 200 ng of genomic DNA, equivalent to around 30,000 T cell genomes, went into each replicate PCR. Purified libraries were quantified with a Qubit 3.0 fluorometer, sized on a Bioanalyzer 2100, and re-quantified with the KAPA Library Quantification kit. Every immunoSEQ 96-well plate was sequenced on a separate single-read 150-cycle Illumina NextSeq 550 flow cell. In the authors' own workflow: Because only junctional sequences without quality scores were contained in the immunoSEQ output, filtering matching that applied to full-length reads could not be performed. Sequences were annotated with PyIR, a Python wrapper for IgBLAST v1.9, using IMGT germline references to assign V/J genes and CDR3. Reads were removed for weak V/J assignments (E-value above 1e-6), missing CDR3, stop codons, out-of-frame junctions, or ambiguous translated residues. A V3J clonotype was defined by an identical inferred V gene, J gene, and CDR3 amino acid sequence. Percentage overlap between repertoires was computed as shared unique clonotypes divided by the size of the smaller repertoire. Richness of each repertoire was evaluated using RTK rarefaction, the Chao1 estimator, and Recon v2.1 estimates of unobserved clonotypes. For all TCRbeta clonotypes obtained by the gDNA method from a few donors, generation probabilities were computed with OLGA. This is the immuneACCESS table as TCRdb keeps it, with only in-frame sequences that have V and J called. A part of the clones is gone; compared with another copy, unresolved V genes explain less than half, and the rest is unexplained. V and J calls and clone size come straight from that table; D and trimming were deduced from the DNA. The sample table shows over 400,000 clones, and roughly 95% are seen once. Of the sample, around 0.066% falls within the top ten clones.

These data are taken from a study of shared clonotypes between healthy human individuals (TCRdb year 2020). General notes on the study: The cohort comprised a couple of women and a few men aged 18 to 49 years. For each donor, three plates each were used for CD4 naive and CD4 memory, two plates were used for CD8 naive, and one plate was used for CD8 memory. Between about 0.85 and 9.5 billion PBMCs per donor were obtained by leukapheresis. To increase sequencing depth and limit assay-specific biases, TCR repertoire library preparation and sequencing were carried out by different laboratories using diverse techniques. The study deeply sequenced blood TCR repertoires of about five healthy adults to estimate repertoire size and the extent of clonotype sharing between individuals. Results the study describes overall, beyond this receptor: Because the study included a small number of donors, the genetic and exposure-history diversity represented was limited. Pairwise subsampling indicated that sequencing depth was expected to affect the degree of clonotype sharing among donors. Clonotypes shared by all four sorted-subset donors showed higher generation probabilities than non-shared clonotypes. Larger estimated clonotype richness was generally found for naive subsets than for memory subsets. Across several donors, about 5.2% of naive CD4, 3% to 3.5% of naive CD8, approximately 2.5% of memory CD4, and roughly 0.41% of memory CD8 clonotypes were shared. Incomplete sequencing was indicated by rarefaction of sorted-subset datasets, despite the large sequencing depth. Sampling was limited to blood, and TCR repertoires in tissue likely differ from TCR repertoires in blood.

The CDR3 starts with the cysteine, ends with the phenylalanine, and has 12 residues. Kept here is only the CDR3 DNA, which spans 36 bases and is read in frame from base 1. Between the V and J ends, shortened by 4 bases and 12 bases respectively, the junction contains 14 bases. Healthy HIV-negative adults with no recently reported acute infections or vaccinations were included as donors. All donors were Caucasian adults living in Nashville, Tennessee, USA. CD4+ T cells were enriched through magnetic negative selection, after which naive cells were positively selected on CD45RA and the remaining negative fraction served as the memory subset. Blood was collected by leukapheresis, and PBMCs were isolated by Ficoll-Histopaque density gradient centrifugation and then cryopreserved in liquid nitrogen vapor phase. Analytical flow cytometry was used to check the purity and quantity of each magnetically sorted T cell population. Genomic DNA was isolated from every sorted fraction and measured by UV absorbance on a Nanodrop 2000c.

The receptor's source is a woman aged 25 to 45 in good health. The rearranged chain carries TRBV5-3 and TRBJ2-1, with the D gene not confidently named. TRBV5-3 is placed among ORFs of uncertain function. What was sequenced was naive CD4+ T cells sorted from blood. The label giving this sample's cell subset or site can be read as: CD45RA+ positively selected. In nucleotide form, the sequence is TGTGCCAGAAGCCGGTACTTGTCAGGGCAGTTCTTC. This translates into CARSRYLSGQFF.